A single sample gave rise to the 18 T cell receptor beta chains below, sequenced in a study of post-analysis software for immune sequencing data (dated by TCRdb to the mid-2010s). Their target antigens are unknown. The study at large found these results: A handful of TRBV segments, including TRBV5-6, TRBV5-1 and TRBV20-1, were significantly more frequent in patients than controls.

Receptors were amplified or captured by PCR. Sequencing took place on an Illumina HiSeq 2500. Unique molecular identifiers were incorporated into TCR beta cDNA libraries to reduce PCR and sequencing biases. The public sequencing data were trimmed at Q25 with fastp and processed into clonotypes with MiXCR by TCRdb, which kept only in-frame beta chains. Every distinct CDR3 protein forms one entry, paired with its most common genes and DNA. The sample table lists 650,000 to 850,000 distinct CDR3 sequences, roughly 58% of them with a count of one. About 4.8% of the sample belongs to the ten largest clones. Sequences were obtained from blood. The receptors shown here come from a girl aged 5-17 years with multiple sclerosis.

This chain joins TRBV7-9 and TRBJ2-7, with TRBD2 matching 10 bases. In germline, CDR1 is SEHNR, CDR2 FQNEAQ (reference sequence). V trimming: 0 bases; J trimming: 5 bases; junction bases outside the gene matches: 4. CDR3 length: 15 residues. The CDR3 DNA sequence: TGTGCCAGCAGCTTAGCGGCTAGCGGGAGCCACGAGCAGTACTTC. Amino acid sequence: CASSLAASGSHEQYF.

V is TRBV12-3 or TRBV12-4 and J is TRBJ2-1, with 9 bases lining up with TRBD1. The V and J ends lost 3 bases and 6 bases, in that order; junction bases with no gene match: 6. This CDR3 comprises 15 residues. The CDR3 reads CASSFRDRARNEQFF. The DNA of the CDR3 is TGTGCCAGCAGTTTTCGGGACAGGGCCCGCAATGAGCAGTTCTTC.

In the case of this clonotype: Just one base apart from a much larger clone, this may be a read error. This chain connects TRBV20-1 to TRBJ2-3; D remains unclear. The CDR3 extends over 12 amino acids. Germline CDR1 reads DFQATT; CDR2 reads SNEGSKA (reference sequence). CDR3: CRARLVGDTQYF. Here the CDR3 DNA reads TGCAGGGCTAGGCTAGTTGGGGATACGCAGTATTTT.

The rearrangement uses TRBV29-1 and TRBJ1-2; TRBD1 might be the D (5 bases). V lost 7 bases and J 7 bases, leaving 19 bases between the germline ends. Germline loops: CDR1 SQVTM, CDR2 ANQGSEA. This CDR3 region has 13 residues. CDR3 nucleotides: TGCAGCGCCACAGTGGAACCAGGGACTGGCTACACCTTC. Protein product: CSATVEPGTGYTF.

This clonotype was seen a few times. This chain links TRBV20-1 with TRBJ2-4; either TRBD1 or TRBD2 may supply D (7 bases each). Trimming left V 5 bases short and J 2 bases short, with 16 bases between. The CDR3 contains 15 residues. Germline V gene sequence: CDR1 DFQATT, CDR2 SNEGSKA (reference sequence). The CDR3 DNA reads as TGCAGTGCTGGGAGGGGGCGGGAGACCAAAAACATTCAGTACTTC. Translating it yields CSAGRGRETKNIQYF.

The genes are TRBV4-1 and TRBJ2-1; D ambiguous. With 0 bases removed from V and 6 bases from J, the gap between germline ends came to 9 bases. The CDR3 has 14 residues. Germline lookup yields CDR1 MGHRA and CDR2 YSYEKL. The CDR3 loop is CASSQDPPSNEQFF. For the CDR3, the DNA is TGCGCCAGCAGCCAAGATCCCCCAAGCAATGAGCAGTTCTTC.

The J gene is TRBJ2-7, the V gene TRBV12-3 or TRBV12-4; D is perhaps TRBD1 (6 bases). This CDR3 region has 13 residues. Trimming left V 6 bases short and J 0 bases short, with 9 bases between. The CDR3 region has the DNA TGTGCCAGCAGGCTGGACAGCTCCTACGAGCAGTACTTC. Encoded protein: CASRLDSSYEQYF.

V and J are TRBV29-1 and TRBJ1-5; D might be TRBD1 (5 bases). The V gene's germline CDR1 is SQVTM and CDR2 ANQGSEA. The germline V and J ends were trimmed by 4 bases and 6 bases, with 10 bases remaining between them. CDR3 length: 12 residues. This chain's CDR3 is CSVGGESQPQHF. Written as DNA, the CDR3 is TGCAGCGTTGGGGGGGAGAGTCAGCCCCAGCATTTT.

This clonotype appeared a few times. This may stem from a read error, because a much larger clone lies one nucleotide away. The CDR3 sequence: CSAPEAAENIQYF. CDR3 sequence (DNA): TGCAGTGCTCCCGAGGCAGCGGAAAACATTCAGTACTTC. The chain uses TRBV20-1 and TRBJ2-4; weak D call: TRBD2 (5 bases). Trimming cost V 5 bases and J 5 bases, with 13 bases left between them. The germline V gene has CDR1 DFQATT and CDR2 SNEGSKA (reference sequence). This CDR3 has 13 residues.

This clonotype was detected once. J is TRBJ2-1 and V is TRBV10-3, with D possibly matching TRBD1 (5 bases). The CDR3 length is 13 residues. V was pared by 8 bases and J by 3 bases, with 11 bases between. Germline V gene lookup returns CDR1 ENHRY and CDR2 SYGVKD. CDR3 residues: CAIGTGHYNEQFF. The DNA of the CDR3 is TGTGCCATCGGAACAGGTCACTACAATGAGCAGTTCTTC.

This clonotype was counted only a few times. The V gene is TRBV7-6, the J gene TRBJ2-7; 8 bases map to TRBD1. V lost 1 base to trimming and J lost 0 bases; unmatched junction nucleotides: 5. Germline V gene sequence: CDR1 SGHVS, CDR2 FNYEAQ. The CDR3 has 16 amino acids. CDR3 bases: TGTGCCAGCAGCTTAGGTTCAGGGGGCCTCTCCTACGAGCAGTACTTC. Protein sequence: CASSLGSGGLSYEQYF.

In this sample, this clonotype turned up a few times. The rearrangement uses TRBV25-1 and TRBJ1-2; D uncertain. Germline assignment: CDR1 MGHDK and CDR2 SYGVNS. The V end was cut by 2 bases, the J end by 2 bases, with 3 bases between. The length of the CDR3 is 12 residues. The CDR3 region is CASSEQNYGYTF. The DNA of the CDR3 is TGTGCCAGCAGTGAACAAAACTATGGCTACACCTTC.

The rearrangement uses TRBV6-2 or TRBV6-3 and TRBJ2-1; D tentatively reads TRBD1 or TRBD2 (5 bases each). Germline V gene lookup returns CDR1 MNHEY and CDR2 SVGEGT. Trimming removed 6 bases at V and 4 bases at J, with 19 bases between. The CDR3 extends over 16 amino acids. The CDR3 loop reads CASSKRRSSGYNEQFF. CDR3 DNA: TGTGCCAGCAGCAAACGGAGGTCATCAGGGTACAATGAGCAGTTCTTC.

V is TRBV28 and J is TRBJ2-1; 10 bases match TRBD2. The germline CDR1 and CDR2 sequences are MDHEN and SYDVKM. The CDR3 is 17 residues long. V dropped 2 bases and J dropped 4; count of bases not matched to a gene: 8. CDR3: CASSLGASGRLYNEQFF. The CDR3 nucleotides are TGTGCCAGCAGTTTAGGGGCTAGCGGGAGATTGTACAATGAGCAGTTCTTC.

V usage is TRBV7-2 and J usage is TRBJ1-4, with a tentative D call TRBD1 (6 bases). Germline values: CDR1 SGHTA, CDR2 FQGNSA. Trimming left V 3 bases short and J 7 bases short, with 15 bases between. CDR3 length equals 15 residues. CDR3: CASSLIRGGGEKLFF. The CDR3 DNA reads TGTGCCAGCAGCTTGATCAGGGGCGGAGGTGAAAAACTGTTTTTT.

This clonotype was observed a few times. This chain connects TRBV6-4 to TRBJ2-7; 14 bases are shared with TRBD2. The junction had 13 bases not matched to a gene; V was cut back by 6 bases and J by 6 bases. This CDR3 is built from 17 residues. CDR1 is MRHNA, CDR2 SNTAGT, per germline. CDR3 sequence (DNA): TGTGCCAGCAGAGGGACTAGCGGGGGCCGTCTATTCGGCGAGCAGTACTTC. It encodes CASRGTSGGRLFGEQYF.

V gene TRBV5-4 combines with J gene TRBJ2-1, with a weak D call TRBD1 (5 bases). Germline V gene sequence: CDR1 SGHNT, CDR2 YYREEE (reference sequence). The ends were cut back, 1 base at V and 0 bases at J, with 11 bases in the middle. The CDR3 is 16 residues long. The CDR3 is CASSLRQGSSYNEQFF. CDR3 coding DNA: TGTGCCAGCAGCTTGAGGCAGGGAAGCTCCTACAATGAGCAGTTCTTC.

The chain is built from TRBV6-5 and TRBJ2-5; maybe TRBD2 (6 bases). Germline V gene sequence: CDR1 MNHEY, CDR2 SVGAGI. V lost 2 bases, J lost 4 bases, and 14 bases lay in between. This CDR3 has 15 amino acids. In nucleotides, the CDR3 is TGTGCCAGCAGTTACGAAACCGGGGGACGAGAGACCCAGTACTTC. Its protein product is CASSYETGGRETQYF.